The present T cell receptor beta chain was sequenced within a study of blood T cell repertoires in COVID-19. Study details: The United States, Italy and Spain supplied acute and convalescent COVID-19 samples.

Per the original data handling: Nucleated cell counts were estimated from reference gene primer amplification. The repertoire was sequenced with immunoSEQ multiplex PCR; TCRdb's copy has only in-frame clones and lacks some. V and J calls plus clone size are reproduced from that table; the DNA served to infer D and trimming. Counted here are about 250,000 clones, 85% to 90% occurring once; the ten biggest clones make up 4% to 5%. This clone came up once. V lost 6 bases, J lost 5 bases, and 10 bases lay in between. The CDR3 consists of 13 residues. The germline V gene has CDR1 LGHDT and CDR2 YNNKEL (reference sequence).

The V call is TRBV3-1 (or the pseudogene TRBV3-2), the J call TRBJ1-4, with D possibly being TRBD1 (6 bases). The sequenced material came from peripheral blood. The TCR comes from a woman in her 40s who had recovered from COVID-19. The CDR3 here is CASSTRGNEKLFF. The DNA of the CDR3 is TGTGCCAGCAGTACCAGGGGAAATGAAAAACTGTTTTTT.